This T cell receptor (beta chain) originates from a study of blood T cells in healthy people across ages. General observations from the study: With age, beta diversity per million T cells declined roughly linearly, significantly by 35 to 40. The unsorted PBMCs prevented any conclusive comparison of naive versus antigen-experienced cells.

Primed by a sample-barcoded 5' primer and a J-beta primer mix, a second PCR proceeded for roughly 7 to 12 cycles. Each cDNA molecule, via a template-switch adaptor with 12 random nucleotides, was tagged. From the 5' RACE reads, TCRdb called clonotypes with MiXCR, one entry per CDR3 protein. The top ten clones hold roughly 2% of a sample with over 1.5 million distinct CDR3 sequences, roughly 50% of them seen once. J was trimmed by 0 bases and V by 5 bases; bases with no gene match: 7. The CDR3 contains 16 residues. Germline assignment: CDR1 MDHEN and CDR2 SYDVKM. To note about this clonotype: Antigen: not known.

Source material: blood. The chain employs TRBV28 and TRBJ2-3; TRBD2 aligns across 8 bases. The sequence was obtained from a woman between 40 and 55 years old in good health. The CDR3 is CASSSLAGLSTDTQYF. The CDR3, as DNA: TGTGCCAGCAGTAGTCTAGCGGGCCTTAGCACAGATACGCAGTATTTT.